The 20 T cell receptor beta chains below were found in one sample sequenced in a study of CD8+CD57+ T cells in acquired aplastic anemia. Those patients picked for sequencing had displayed CD8+CD57+ cell expansion on flow cytometry. TCR beta VDJ and CDR3 profiling used genomic DNA as template. TCRdb called the reads again in MiXCR, with one record for every CDR3 protein. The table shows roughly 150,000 distinct CDR3 sequences, with more than 45% occurring only once. The sample was sorted CD4+, CD8+, or CD8+CD57+ T cells (not recorded which) from PBMCs. Every receptor here comes from a human donor with aplastic anemia.

This clonotype showed up just once. The junction departs from germline at one end; a sequencing error may be responsible. The rearrangement links TRBV5-1 to TRBJ1-1; 7 nucleotides match TRBD1. From germline, CDR1 is SGHRS and CDR2 YFSETQ. The CDR3 covers 14 residues. This CDR3 is CASSLLLRTGEAFF. For the CDR3, the DNA is TGTGCCAGCAGCTTGTTGTTAAGGACAGGTGAAGCTTTCTTT.

This clonotype was counted at least ten times. V usage is TRBV10-2 and J usage is TRBJ1-1, with 7 bases matching TRBD1. The length of the CDR3 is 16 residues. Germline trimming cut 2 bases from V and 3 bases from J; bases unmatched to any gene: 9. Germline V gene data show CDR1 as WSHSY and CDR2 as SAAADI. The CDR3, as DNA: TGCGCCAGCAGTGAGCCCACAGGGGATAGGCACACTGAAGCTTTCTTT. As protein: CASSEPTGDRHTEAFF.

This clonotype was seen repeatedly, ten times or more. The chain carries TRBV24-1 and TRBJ1-2; D gene ambiguous. The CDR3 spans 13 residues. Per the germline V gene, CDR1 is KGHDR and CDR2 is SFDVKD. Deletions cut 3 bases from V and 4 bases from J, with 8 bases between. In nucleotides, the CDR3 is TGTGCCACCAGTGATCGGGCCGGCTATGGCTACACCTTC. It codes for CATSDRAGYGYTF.

This clonotype was counted between two and nine times. V and J are TRBV29-1 and TRBJ2-7; no firm D call. The V gene lost 4 bases and the J gene lost 3 bases, with 7 bases spanning the gap. The CDR3 has 11 amino acids. CDR1 is SQVTM and CDR2 is ANQGSEA in the germline V gene. CDR3 DNA sequence: TGCAGCGTTGCGGACGGCTACGAGCAGTACTTC. Protein sequence: CSVADGYEQYF.

The table lists this clonotype with a few counts. The conserved phenylalanine or tryptophan is not found at the CDR3 terminus, so this likely reflects a read error. The limits of the CDR3 on the DNA are not certain, so only TCRdb's listed CDR3 is given. The J gene is TRBJ1-6, the V gene TRBV12-3 or TRBV12-4. The CDR3 length is 9 residues, termini included. The CDR3 reads CASSLPLYD.

This rearrangement joins TRBV15 to TRBJ2-7; possible D gene TRBD2, 6 bases. The germline V gene has CDR1 LNHNV and CDR2 YYDKDF (reference sequence). Trimming pared 3 bases from V and 1 base from J, leaving 16 bases between. This CDR3 region has 16 residues. The CDR3 spells CATSSLGGSRSYEQYF. DNA of the CDR3: TGTGCCACCAGCAGCCTCGGGGGTAGTAGATCCTACGAGCAGTACTTC.

In its sample, this clonotype was seen many times. The chain's CDR3 is CASRGTGGAYTEAFF. CDR3 DNA sequence: TGCGCCAGCAGAGGGACAGGGGGCGCTTACACTGAAGCTTTCTTT. The chain links TRBV5-1 to TRBJ1-1, with TRBD1 matching 12 bases. From germline, CDR1 is SGHRS and CDR2 YFSETQ. J lost 3 bases, V lost 5 bases, and 5 bases had no gene match. The CDR3 loop spans 15 amino acids.

This chain joins TRBV19 and TRBJ2-7, with no clear D. The CDR3 totals 14 residues. Trimming took off 6 bases at V and 1 base at J, with 13 bases between the two ends. The germline gives CDR1 LNHDA, CDR2 SQIVND (reference sequence). This CDR3 reads CASRSIVSSYEQYF. In nucleotides, the CDR3 is TGTGCCAGTAGATCGATAGTTTCATCCTACGAGCAGTACTTC.

This chain connects TRBV7-8 to TRBJ1-1, with unresolved D. Trimming left V 1 base short and J 1 base short, with 10 bases between. Germline assignment: CDR1 SGHVS and CDR2 FQNEAQ. The CDR3 runs 15 residues. CDR3 DNA sequence: TGTGCCAGCAGCTTAGGCTTGGGTAAGAACACTGAAGCTTTCTTT. Translation gives CASSLGLGKNTEAFF.

Ten or more counts support this clonotype. The chain joins TRBV2 to TRBJ1-4; possibly TRBD1 for D (6 bases). CDR3 length equals 14 residues. Trimming pared 6 bases from V and 7 bases from J, leaving 15 bases between. CDR1 is SNHLY and CDR2 is FYNNEI in the germline V gene. Here the CDR3 DNA reads TGTGCCAGCAGGCACAGGGAAGGCAGTGAAAAACTGTTTTTT. Protein sequence: CASRHREGSEKLFF.

The genes are TRBV7-6 and TRBJ2-1; 9 bases line up with TRBD2. CDR1 is SGHVS and CDR2 is FNYEAQ in the germline V gene. The CDR3 is made up of 15 amino acids. V shed 6 bases, J shed 15 bases, and the junction held 18 bases outside the gene matches. Written as DNA, the CDR3 is TGTGCCAGCAGTTCGATAGCGGGGGTTCCGGTCGAGTGGTTCTTC. It is translated as CASSSIAGVPVEWFF.

The chain uses TRBV9 and TRBJ2-7, with 9 nucleotides matching TRBD2. CDR1 SGDLS and CDR2 YYNGEE come from the germline V gene. The CDR3 contains 14 residues. V gave up 6 bases and J gave up 7 bases; unmatched junction bases: 11. This chain's CDR3 is CASNLAGGPGEQYF. CDR3 DNA sequence: TGTGCCAGCAACCTGGCGGGAGGGCCGGGAGAGCAGTACTTC.

In its sample, this clonotype was seen once. The rearrangement uses TRBV10-3 and TRBJ2-3, with TRBD2 matching over 10 bases. CDR3 length equals 15 residues. The trim removed 7 bases at V and 7 bases at J, leaving 11 bases unmatched. The germline V gene encodes CDR1 ENHRY and CDR2 SYGVKD. CDR3 loop: CAIMSSGGDINTQYF. CDR3 nucleotide sequence: TGTGCCATCATGTCTAGCGGGGGTGATATAAATACGCAGTATTTT.

Notes on this clonotype: The missing conserved phenylalanine or tryptophan at the end of this CDR3 makes a read error likely. No DNA is shown, since the ends of the CDR3 on it are uncertain; the CDR3 is the one TCRdb lists. The chain is built from TRBV5-1 and TRBJ2-7; the table's D gene call, TRBD1, was not cross checked with the DNA. The CDR3 spans 13 amino acids, including both terminal residues. Germline V CDR1 and CDR2: SGHRS, YFSETQ. This CDR3 reads CASSRGTGEIEYS.

The V gene is TRBV19, the J gene TRBJ1-5; a weak D match, TRBD1 (5 bases). Looked up from germline, CDR1 is LNHDA and CDR2 is SQIVND (reference sequence). V dropped 8 bases and J dropped 0 bases, with 20 bases sitting between them. There are 17 residues in the CDR3. This CDR3 is CASGGGLKGGSNQPQHF. The CDR3 DNA reads as TGTGCCAGTGGGGGAGGGTTGAAAGGTGGTAGCAATCAGCCCCAGCATTTT.

At least ten counts were recorded for this clonotype. The rearrangement uses TRBV10-3 and TRBJ2-2; no clear D gene. CDR1 and CDR2 (germline): ENHRY, SYGVKD. Between the trimmed V and J ends, which lost 6 bases and 1 base, there was a span of 6 bases. The CDR3 consists of 13 residues. In nucleotides, the CDR3 is TGTGCCATCAGAGGAGAGAACACCGGGGAGCTGTTTTTT. It encodes CAIRGENTGELFF.

This clonotype has ten or more counts. The chain couples TRBV7-2 to TRBJ1-1; D unclear. The CDR3 runs to 13 residues. Germline CDR1 reads SGHTA; CDR2 reads FQGNSA. With 1 base removed from V and 1 base from J, the gap between germline ends came to 4 bases. Here the CDR3 reads CASSLGRNTEAFF. CDR3 nucleotides: TGTGCCAGCAGCTTAGGTAGGAACACTGAAGCTTTCTTT.

With regard to this clonotype: The final CDR3 position lacks the conserved phenylalanine or tryptophan, pointing to a likely read error. No DNA is shown, since the ends of the CDR3 on it are uncertain; the CDR3 is the one TCRdb lists. The V call is TRBV7-3, the J call TRBJ2-1; the table names TRBD2, a call not compared with the DNA. Germline values: CDR1 SGHTA, CDR2 FQGTGA. The CDR3 is 8 residues long, ends included. The CDR3 region is CASSSGLA.

About this clonotype itself: One end of the junction does not line up with germline, which may come from a read error. The V gene is TRBV10-3, the J gene TRBJ2-7; a weak D match, TRBD1 (5 bases). The CDR3 is 16 residues long. In germline, CDR1 is ENHRY, CDR2 SYGVKD. In DNA form, the CDR3 reads TGTGCCAGCAGTTACTCTACAGGTGGTAGCTCCTACGAGCAGTACTTC. Translated: CASSYSTGGSSYEQYF.

The chain joins TRBV24-1 to TRBJ2-5; a weak D match, TRBD2 (6 bases). Germline CDR1 is KGHDR and CDR2 is SFDVKD. This CDR3 spans 16 amino acids. V dropped 0 bases and J dropped 2 bases, with 12 bases sitting between them. The DNA of the CDR3 is TGTGCCACCAGTGATTTGGAGGAGGGACGACAAGAGACCCAGTACTTC. Protein product: CATSDLEEGRQETQYF.